Shown below are 27 T cell receptor beta chains from a single sample sequenced in a study of Ad26.COV2.S vaccination and SARS-CoV-2 variants. Treatment specified: around 19 received Ad26.COV2.S at low or high dose, single or two shots; 5 received placebo; per-sample allocation not given. Sampling was performed 63 days after the first vaccine or placebo injection. Clones were read by immunoSEQ multiplex PCR, and TCRdb kept only the in-frame ones, dropping some. The sample comprises 440,000 or so clones, about 90% of which are singletons, and around 1.7% rests with the top ten. The source material was peripheral blood, sampled in a trial of Ad26.COV2.S vaccine versus placebo. The receptors shown here come from a person aged 18-65 years who received the Ad26.COV2.S COVID-19 vaccine or a placebo.

This sequence joins TRBV6-5 and TRBJ2-2; TRBD2 matches 8 bases. J lost 4 bases, V lost 6 bases, and 7 bases had no gene match. Germline loops: CDR1 MNHEY, CDR2 SVGAGI. There are 15 residues in the CDR3. The chain's CDR3 is CASSGLALGTGELFF. Here the CDR3 DNA reads TGTGCCAGCAGCGGACTAGCTCTTGGCACCGGGGAGCTGTTTTTT.

V usage is TRBV30 and J usage is TRBJ1-4; no firm D call. This CDR3 contains 15 residues. V shed 3 bases and J shed 2 bases, with 13 bases lying between them. Germline V gene data show CDR1 as GTSNPN and CDR2 as SVGIG (reference sequence). The CDR3 sequence is CAWSHKTATNEKLFF. CDR3 coding DNA: TGTGCCTGGAGCCATAAGACTGCGACTAATGAAAAACTGTTTTTT.

This chain links TRBV7-9 with TRBJ2-2; 13 nucleotides match TRBD2. The CDR3 extends over 17 amino acids. Germline lookup yields CDR1 SEHNR and CDR2 FQNEAQ (reference sequence). V lost 5 bases to trimming and J lost 0 bases; unmatched junction nucleotides: 3. The CDR3 coding sequence is TGTGCCAGCAGCCAGACTAGCGGGGGGCCGAACACCGGGGAGCTGTTTTTT. It is translated as CASSQTSGGPNTGELFF. Full variable domain (missing parts from reference TRBV7-9 and TRBJ2-2): DTGVSQNPRHKITKRGQNVTFRCDPISEHNRLYWYRQTLGQGPEFLTYFQNEAQLEKSRLLSDRFSAERPKGSFSTLEIQRTEQGDSAMYLCASSQTSGGPNTGELFFGEGSRLTVL.

In DNA form, the CDR3 reads TGTGCCAGCAGCCAAGGGAATCAGGGTAATGAAAAACTGTTTTTT. As protein: CASSQGNQGNEKLFF. The V gene is TRBV3-1 (or the pseudogene TRBV3-2), the J gene TRBJ1-4; possible D gene TRBD1, 5 bases. The germline gives CDR1 LGHDT, CDR2 YNNKEL (reference sequence). The CDR3 runs 15 residues. V was cut by 1 base and J by 4 bases, with 10 bases left in between.

The rearrangement uses TRBV6-1 and TRBJ2-5; possibly TRBD2 for D (6 bases). Germline V gene lookup returns CDR1 MNHNS and CDR2 SASEGT. V lost 0 bases to trimming and J lost 2 bases, with 19 bases between them. The CDR3 runs to 18 residues. In nucleotides, the CDR3 is TGTGCCAGCAGTGAAGCGCTTTTTATACAGCGGGCTCAAGAGACCCAGTACTTC. Protein: CASSEALFIQRAQETQYF.

The rearrangement joins TRBV9 to TRBJ2-3; 11 nucleotides agree with TRBD2. Germline CDR1 reads SGDLS; CDR2 reads YYNGEE. V dropped 4 bases and J dropped 6; count of bases not matched to a gene: 13. CDR3 length: 17 residues. CDR3 region: CASSRAPSGGRGDTQYF. CDR3 DNA sequence: TGTGCCAGCAGCCGTGCCCCTAGCGGGGGGCGGGGGGATACGCAGTATTTT.

This clone was counted once. As DNA, the CDR3 is TGTGCCAGCAGCCAACAACTACTCGGGGAGCTGTTTTTT. This gives the protein CASSQQLLGELFF. The rearrangement uses TRBV3-1 (or the pseudogene TRBV3-2) and TRBJ2-2; D not resolved. Germline V gene lookup returns CDR1 LGHDT and CDR2 YNNKEL (reference sequence). The V end lost 2 bases, the J end lost 7 bases, and 8 bases lay between the germline ends. CDR3 length equals 13 residues.

This chain connects TRBV20-1 to TRBJ1-1; the D gene is possibly TRBD1 (5 bases). Germline V gives CDR1 DFQATT, CDR2 SNEGSKA (reference sequence). Deletions cut 3 bases from V and 1 base from J, with 18 bases between. CDR3 length: 16 residues. In DNA, the CDR3 is TGCAGTGCTAGTATGAGCGCCTGGGGGAGGAACACTGAAGCTTTCTTT. This codes for CSASMSAWGRNTEAFF.

The chain has TRBV5-4 and TRBJ1-2; 9 bases fit TRBD1. This CDR3 is 16 amino acids long. Germline loops: CDR1 SGHNT, CDR2 YYREEE (reference sequence). Trimming took 0 bases from V and 7 from J; bases not matched to a gene: 10. CDR3 coding DNA: TGTGCCAGCAGCTTGGCAGGGGGACAGGGCTATGCTGGCTACACCTTC. Translated: CASSLAGGQGYAGYTF.

V gene TRBV6-2 or TRBV6-3 combines with J gene TRBJ2-3, with TRBD1 identical over 8 bases. With 0 bases clipped from V and 3 bases from J, the junction kept 14 bases outside the gene matches. The germline V gene encodes CDR1 MNHEY and CDR2 SVGEGT. This CDR3 region has 19 residues. The DNA for the CDR3 is TGTGCCAGCAGTTACTCGGCCTGGAGACAGGGGAATGGGACAGATACGCAGTATTTT. Translation: CASSYSAWRQGNGTDTQYF.

This chain links TRBV5-5 with TRBJ2-1; D assignment may be TRBD1 or TRBD2 (5 bases each). The CDR3 totals 15 residues. In germline, CDR1 is SGHKS, CDR2 YYEKEE (reference sequence). The V end lost 0 bases, the J end lost 3 bases, and 10 bases lay between the germline ends. The CDR3: CASSLEWGFYNEQFF. The CDR3 DNA reads as TGTGCCAGCAGCTTGGAGTGGGGGTTCTACAATGAGCAGTTCTTC.

For the CDR3, the DNA is TGTGCCAGCAGCCCATTGCTTGAGACCCAGTACTTC. It encodes CASSPLLETQYF. The chain is built from TRBV11-2 and TRBJ2-5, with D unresolved. CDR1 is SGHAT and CDR2 is FQNNGV in the germline V gene. V was shortened by 5 bases and J by 5 bases, with 9 bases between the two germline ends. This CDR3 contains 12 residues.

This clone was counted between two and nine times. The chain carries TRBV7-2 and TRBJ1-2; the match to TRBD1 covers 8 bases. The V segment lost 5 bases and the J segment 3 bases; nucleotides outside the gene matches: 8. The CDR3 consists of 15 residues. From germline, CDR1 is SGHTA and CDR2 FQGNSA. The chain's CDR3 is CASSPETGDYYGYTF. Written as DNA, the CDR3 is TGTGCCAGCAGCCCAGAGACAGGGGATTACTATGGCTACACCTTC. The full variable domain, in which reference TRBV7-2 and TRBJ1-2 provide the parts outside the CDR3, is GAGVSQSPSNKVTEKGKDVELRCDPISGHTALYWYRQSLGQGLEFLIYFQGNSAPDKSGLPSDRFSAERTGGSVSTLTIQRTQQEDSAVYLCASSPETGDYYGYTFGSGTRLTVV.

The chain employs TRBV7-9 and TRBJ1-2; D remains ambiguous. The V gene's germline CDR1 is SEHNR and CDR2 FQNEAQ (reference sequence). The CDR3 extends over 13 amino acids. V dropped 1 base and J dropped 4 bases, with 7 bases sitting between them. The CDR3 DNA is TGTGCCAGCAGCTTAGTATTGCTCTATGGCTACACCTTC. Encoded protein: CASSLVLLYGYTF.

This chain links TRBV27 with TRBJ2-7; TRBD2 matches at 8 bases. Germline CDR1 is MNHEY and CDR2 is SMNVEV (reference sequence). V was pared by 6 bases and J by 0 bases, with 7 bases of the junction left unmatched. This CDR3 comprises 15 residues. Here the CDR3 reads CASSPRGGASYEQYF. CDR3 DNA sequence: TGTGCCAGCAGCCCCCGGGGGGGGGCCTCCTACGAGCAGTACTTC.

This clone came up once. The junction and the germline gene differ at one end; a read error may be behind it. This chain joins TRBV28 and TRBJ1-2; unclear D gene. Germline values: CDR1 MDHEN, CDR2 SYDVKM. The CDR3 is made up of 12 amino acids. This CDR3 reads CASRGSGENFIF. DNA of the CDR3: TGTGCCAGCCGGGGTAGCGGGGAAAATTTTATATTC.

This sequence joins TRBV9 and TRBJ1-4, with D possibly matching TRBD1 (6 bases). CDR1 and CDR2 (germline): SGDLS, YYNGEE. The CDR3 is 14 amino acids. Trimming pared 0 bases from V and 8 bases from J, leaving 11 bases between. The CDR3 DNA follows: TGTGCCAGCAGCGTAGAACAGGGTAGGGAAAAACTGTTTTTT. It encodes CASSVEQGREKLFF.

The rearrangement links TRBV18 to TRBJ1-1; D not certain. Trimming took 1 base from V and 9 from J, leaving 12 bases between them. Germline loops: CDR1 KGHSH, CDR2 LQKENI. CDR3 length equals 13 residues. CDR3 amino acids: CASSPQEREKAFF. The CDR3, as DNA: TGTGCCAGCTCACCACAGGAGCGAGAAAAAGCTTTCTTT.

This chain connects TRBV7-6 to TRBJ2-7, with D possibly being TRBD2 (6 bases). V was pared by 5 bases and J by 0 bases, with 20 bases between. CDR1 is SGHVS, CDR2 FNYEAQ, per germline. The CDR3 extends over 17 amino acids. In DNA form, the CDR3 reads TGTGCCAGCAGCGGGGGAGGAGAGGGCACAAGCTCCTACGAGCAGTACTTC. Amino acids: CASSGGGEGTSSYEQYF.

The chain has TRBV18 and TRBJ2-3; D call uncertain. CDR1 is KGHSH and CDR2 is LQKENI in the germline V gene. CDR3 length: 16 amino acids. V dropped 3 bases and J dropped 1 base, with 14 bases sitting between them. The CDR3 reads CASSPTPRPGTDTQYF. The CDR3 coding sequence is TGTGCCAGCTCACCGACTCCCCGCCCGGGCACAGATACGCAGTATTTT. Full variable domain (missing parts from reference TRBV18 and TRBJ2-3): NAGVMQNPRHLVRRRGQEARLRCSPMKGHSHVYWYRQLPEEGLKFMVYLQKENIIDESGMPKERFSAEFPKEGPSILRIQQVVRGDSAAYFCASSPTPRPGTDTQYFGPGTRLTVL.

The V and J genes are TRBV7-8 and TRBJ2-5, with 10 positions matching TRBD1. After removal of 3 bases from V and 5 bases from J, the junction contained 6 bases not matched to a gene. Looked up from germline, CDR1 is SGHVS and CDR2 is FQNEAQ. This CDR3 is built from 15 residues. The CDR3 loop reads CASSFRQGAGETQYF. The CDR3 region has the DNA TGTGCCAGCAGCTTTAGACAGGGGGCTGGGGAGACCCAGTACTTC. Together with reference TRBV7-8 and TRBJ2-5, the CDR3 gives the full variable domain: GAGVSQSPRYKVAKRGQDVALRCDPISGHVSLFWYQQALGQGPEFLTYFQNEAQLDKSGLPSDRFFAERPEGSVSTLKIQRTQQEDSAVYLCASSFRQGAGETQYFGPGTRLLVL.

The chain links TRBV6-6 to TRBJ2-5; D tentatively fits TRBD1 or TRBD2 (5 bases each). The CDR3 totals 16 residues. V shed 2 bases and J shed 2 bases, with 15 bases lying between them. Germline V gives CDR1 MNHNY, CDR2 SVGAGI (reference sequence). In DNA form, the CDR3 reads TGTGCCAGCAGTTACGGGGCGGGCCGACGACAAGAGACCCAGTACTTC. It encodes CASSYGAGRRQETQYF.

The chain combines TRBV9 with TRBJ2-1; the D is unclear. V was pared by 3 bases and J by 6 bases, with 13 bases between. This CDR3 comprises 14 residues. CDR1 SGDLS and CDR2 YYNGEE come from the germline V gene. For the CDR3, the DNA is TGTGCCAGCAGCGCCCCCGAGGCAATCAATGAGCAGTTCTTC. Translation: CASSAPEAINEQFF.

This sequence joins TRBV11-2 and TRBJ2-1; D is ambiguous. V was pared by 0 bases and J by 6 bases, with 18 bases between. CDR1 and CDR2 (germline): SGHAT, FQNNGV. This CDR3 is built from 17 residues. The CDR3: CASSLDSIGYLFNEQFF. CDR3 DNA: TGTGCCAGCAGCTTAGATAGTATTGGGTATTTGTTCAATGAGCAGTTCTTC.

The rearrangement joins TRBV5-1 to TRBJ1-2; the D is unclear. This CDR3 contains 15 residues. Between the trimmed V and J ends, which lost 4 bases and 6 bases, there was a span of 19 bases. CDR1 SGHRS and CDR2 YFSETQ come from the germline V gene. CDR3 coding DNA: TGCGCCAGCAGCCAGGACGTTACACCGAGGGATGGCTACACCTTC. Translating gives CASSQDVTPRDGYTF.

This clone has only a few counts. The V and J genes are TRBV7-8 and TRBJ2-2; the match to TRBD2 covers 9 bases. The CDR3 spans 14 residues. The germline V gene encodes CDR1 SGHVS and CDR2 FQNEAQ. J gave up 4 bases and V 10 bases, and 7 bases lay outside the gene matches. The CDR3 nucleotides are TGTGCCACGACACCGGGACTAGCCACCGGGGAGCTGTTTTTT. Translating it yields CATTPGLATGELFF. Filled out from reference TRBV7-8 and TRBJ2-2, the complete variable domain reads GAGVSQSPRYKVAKRGQDVALRCDPISGHVSLFWYQQALGQGPEFLTYFQNEAQLDKSGLPSDRFFAERPEGSVSTLKIQRTQQEDSAVYLCATTPGLATGELFFGEGSRLTVL.

This sequence joins TRBV6-5 and TRBJ2-7; 8 bases match TRBD1. From germline, CDR1 is MNHEY and CDR2 SVGAGI. This CDR3 contains 14 residues. V shed 6 bases and J 2 bases; nucleotides not matched to a gene: 6. The CDR3 spells CASRKMGQAYEQYF. In DNA form, the CDR3 reads TGTGCCAGCAGAAAGATGGGACAGGCCTACGAGCAGTACTTC.